This TCR beta chain was identified in a study of blood T cells in healthy people across ages. This clonotype has only a few counts. The junction differs from germline at one of its ends, possibly a read error. Together with a sample-barcoded 5' primer, a J-beta primer mix was included in a second PCR lasting about 6 to 11 cycles. From the 5' RACE reads, TCRdb called clonotypes with MiXCR, one entry per CDR3 protein. This table has 700,000 to 900,000 distinct CDR3 sequences, about a quarter appearing once. Germline V gene data show CDR1 as SNHLY and CDR2 as FYNNEI. The CDR3 spans 13 residues. These records were also assigned to another study, of T cells of mothers and their children.

The rearrangement joins TRBV2 to TRBJ1-4; D might be TRBD1 (5 bases). The sample was blood. The source is a boy younger than 18 in good health. CDR3 sequence: CASRGDVTEELFF. The CDR3 nucleotides read TGTGCCAGCAGAGGGGATGTAACTGAAGAACTGTTTTTT.